The 15 T cell receptor beta chains listed next were all sequenced from one sample in a study of blood T cell repertoires in COVID-19. Measured with immunoSEQ multiplex PCR; TCRdb has only the in-frame clones, and not every one. The sample has roughly 80,000 clones, 88% seen once. The sample comprised peripheral blood. All receptors come from a woman of 80 years or more with acute or convalescent COVID-19.

The rearrangement joins TRBV5-1 to TRBJ2-2, with D maybe TRBD2 (5 bases). The CDR3 consists of 13 residues. V lost 4 bases, J lost 4 bases, and 8 bases lay in between. CDR1 SGHRS and CDR2 YFSETQ come from the germline V gene. CDR3 residues: CASSRGLTGELFF. The CDR3 DNA reads as TGCGCCAGCAGCCGGGGTCTCACCGGGGAGCTGTTTTTT.

The chain joins TRBV5-4 to TRBJ2-1; tentative D call: TRBD2 (7 bases). Trimming cost V 6 bases and J 6 bases, with 19 bases left between them. The CDR3 spans 15 residues. Germline-derived CDR1 and CDR2 are SGHNT and YYREEE (reference sequence). CDR3 in DNA: TGTGCCAGCACCGGAAGGAGGGGGGGCTCCAATGAGCAGTTCTTC. Translation: CASTGRRGGSNEQFF.

The chain has TRBV5-1 and TRBJ2-7, with TRBD2 identical over 12 bases. Germline assignment: CDR1 SGHRS and CDR2 YFSETQ. V shed 5 bases, J shed 5 bases, and the junction held 8 bases outside the gene matches. CDR3 length: 15 amino acids. This CDR3 reads CASSLAGGPWNEQYF. The DNA of the CDR3 is TGCGCCAGCAGTCTAGCGGGAGGGCCCTGGAACGAGCAGTACTTC.

This chain joins TRBV6-6 and TRBJ2-5; 14 nucleotides match TRBD2. Trimming removed 5 bases from V and 4 bases from J; junction bases left unmatched: 6. This CDR3 spans 16 amino acids. Germline loops: CDR1 MNHNY, CDR2 SVGAGI (reference sequence). DNA of the CDR3: TGTGCCAGCAGTCCGAGGACTAGCGGGAGGCCAGAGACCCAGTACTTC. It encodes CASSPRTSGRPETQYF.

The CDR3 loop reads CASSRGGGELFF. The CDR3 DNA reads TGTGCCAGCAGCCGGGGAGGTGGGGAGCTGTTTTTT. The chain couples TRBV3-1 (or the pseudogene TRBV3-2) to TRBJ2-2, with D possibly TRBD2 on 6 matching bases. The CDR3 runs to 12 residues. Trimming took 4 bases from V and 8 from J, leaving 8 bases between them. In germline, CDR1 is LGHDT, CDR2 YNNKEL (reference sequence).

The V gene is TRBV5-5, the J gene TRBJ2-7; D remains unclear. CDR3 length equals 14 residues. Trimming removed 0 bases at V and 0 bases at J, with 7 bases between. Germline loops: CDR1 SGHKS, CDR2 YYEKEE (reference sequence). CDR3 in amino acids: CASSLGPSSYEQYF. The CDR3 bases are TGTGCCAGCAGCTTGGGTCCCAGCTCCTACGAGCAGTACTTC.

The genes are TRBV6-5 and TRBJ2-7; weak D call: TRBD1 (6 bases). The CDR3 has 13 residues. Trimming took 7 bases from V and 9 from J, leaving 19 bases between them. Germline CDR1 is MNHEY and CDR2 is SVGAGI. The CDR3 nucleotides read TGTGCCAGCACGCTCGAACAGGGTGTCAGGCAGTACTTC. Amino acids: CASTLEQGVRQYF.

This chain connects TRBV5-6 to TRBJ2-5, with 12 positions matching TRBD2. The CDR3 runs to 16 residues. CDR1 and CDR2 (germline): SGHDT, YYEEEE. With V trimmed by 4 bases and J by 2 bases, 6 bases remained unmatched. CDR3 nucleotide sequence: TGTGCCAGCAGCCGACTAGCGGGGGCTGCGCAAGAGACCCAGTACTTC. Translated, it gives CASSRLAGAAQETQYF.

J is TRBJ2-6 and V is TRBV3-1 (or the pseudogene TRBV3-2); tentative D call: TRBD1 (6 bases). Germline CDR1 is LGHDT and CDR2 is YNNKEL (reference sequence). CDR3 length: 18 residues. The V end lost 3 bases, the J end lost 0 bases, and 15 bases lay between the germline ends. CDR3 nucleotides: TGTGCCAGCAGCCAGATACAGGGAAAACACTCTGGGGCCAACGTCCTGACTTTC. Residues: CASSQIQGKHSGANVLTF.

This sequence joins TRBV29-1 and TRBJ2-3; D perhaps matches TRBD1 (5 bases). Trimming removed 0 bases at V and 5 bases at J, with 9 bases between. Germline CDR1 and CDR2: SQVTM and ANQGSEA. This CDR3 is built from 13 residues. The CDR3 loop is CSVEDSRGDTQYF. CDR3 in DNA: TGCAGCGTTGAAGATAGTAGGGGAGATACGCAGTATTTT.

The chain recombines TRBV6-5 with TRBJ2-4; 8 positions match TRBD2. V shed 7 bases, J shed 11 bases, and the junction held 4 bases outside the gene matches. Germline CDR1 MNHEY, CDR2 SVGAGI. This CDR3 comprises 11 residues. DNA for the CDR3: TGTGCCAGCATCCGGGGGGGTTTTCAGTACTTC. Encoded protein: CASIRGGFQYF.

This chain uses TRBV5-1 with TRBJ2-7, with 9 bases lining up with TRBD1. Germline V gene lookup returns CDR1 SGHRS and CDR2 YFSETQ. This CDR3 spans 14 amino acids. Trimming at V came to 6 bases and at J to 5 bases, leaving 9 bases not matched to a gene. The CDR3: CASTLGTGLNEQYF. CDR3 nucleotide sequence: TGCGCCAGCACCCTGGGGACAGGGTTGAACGAGCAGTACTTC.

The gene calls are TRBV5-4 and TRBJ1-1; TRBD1 aligns across 7 bases. Germline V gene data show CDR1 as SGHNT and CDR2 as YYREEE (reference sequence). Trimming removed 0 bases from V and 3 bases from J; junction bases left unmatched: 8. This CDR3 is 16 amino acids long. The CDR3 DNA reads TGTGCCAGCAGCTTGGGAGGGGCCACAGGGGACACTGAAGCTTTCTTT. It is translated as CASSLGGATGDTEAFF.

This clone came up once. The J gene is TRBJ2-1, the V gene TRBV18, with a tentative D call TRBD1 (5 bases). Germline lookup yields CDR1 KGHSH and CDR2 LQKENI. CDR3 size: 15 residues. V was shortened by 0 bases and J by 5 bases, with 11 bases between the two germline ends. The CDR3 sequence is CASSPPAGSDNEQFF. The DNA of the CDR3 is TGTGCCAGCTCACCACCGGCAGGGTCCGACAATGAGCAGTTCTTC.

The V gene is TRBV19, the J gene TRBJ2-1; 14 bases agree with TRBD2. The CDR3 sequence is 16 residues long. Trimming cost V 5 bases and J 7 bases; bases outside gene matches: 7. The germline gives CDR1 LNHDA, CDR2 SQIVND (reference sequence). As DNA, the CDR3 is TGTGCCAGTAGTCCGTGGGGGACTAGCGGGAGTAATGAGCAGTTCTTC. This gives the protein CASSPWGTSGSNEQFF.